This TCR beta chain comes out of a study of T-cell reconstitution after alpha-beta-depleted transplantation in children. V was clipped by 4 bases and J by 0 bases; unmatched bases: 12. CDR1 is SGHRS, CDR2 YFSETQ, per germline. The CDR3 has 17 amino acids. Study observations and caveats: When one year had passed after transplant, most T-cell counts and diversity came from newly produced T cells.

There are many counts of this clonotype. Antigen: not known. It was with unique molecular identifiers that the TCRbeta library was prepared. TCRdb re-called the PCR reads through MiXCR, storing one row per CDR3 protein. The sample holds 200,000 to 250,000 distinct CDR3 sequences; about a tenth are singletons and the top ten take 25% to 30%. The clonotype comes from a child younger than two with acute myeloid leukemia, due to receive a stem cell transplant. The material was PBMCs, obtained before TCRalphabeta/CD19-depleted stem cell transplant. V usage is TRBV5-1 and J usage is TRBJ1-1, with 7 nucleotides matching TRBD1. The CDR3 DNA sequence: TGCGCCAGCAGCCCAGGGGACAGCCTACGATTGAACACTGAAGCTTTCTTT. Translation gives CASSPGDSLRLNTEAFF.